Sequencing of this T cell receptor (beta chain) was carried out in a study of blood T cell repertoires in COVID-19. Background on the study: Some COVID-19 samples were acute and others convalescent; all came from the United States, Italy and Spain. Nucleic acid was either cDNA or gDNA, and it came from T cells, B-cell-depleted T cells, or PBMCs.

Original analysis: Scientists estimated how many nucleated cells there were by amplifying reference gene primers. Repertoires were generated with immunoSEQ multiplex PCR, while TCRdb's copy carries only in-frame clones and drops some. That table gives V, J and clone size, and the DNA gave D and trimming. The repertoire holds about 480,000 clones, with around nine tenths as singletons. A Seattle source enrolled patients during active infection and followed them longitudinally. V trimming: 0 bases; J trimming: 4 bases; junction bases outside the gene matches: 9. This CDR3 contains 16 residues. CDR1 is MNHNY and CDR2 is SVGAGI in the germline V gene (reference sequence).

The J gene is TRBJ2-7, the V gene TRBV6-6, with 7 positions matching TRBD2. The specimen was peripheral blood. This receptor was obtained from a woman in her 50s with COVID-19, enrolled during active disease. The CDR3 here is CASSYSDVGGTYEQYF. Written as DNA, the CDR3 is TGTGCCAGCAGTTACTCGGATGTCGGGGGGACGTACGAGCAGTACTTC.